This T cell receptor beta chain was retrieved from a study of T cells in Graves' hyperthyroidism and ophthalmopathy (dated by TCRdb to 2018 to 2020). Looking at the study overall: TCR V-J signatures able to tell the groups apart were searched for in a discovery cohort of approximately 95 patients, of whom more than 40 had Graves' ophthalmopathy and some 60 had stable Graves' hyperthyroidism. Prospective prediction of ophthalmopathy was tested in an independent validation cohort of some 20 hyperthyroidism patients and approximately 17 patients who later progressed to ophthalmopathy. The approximately 100 discovery patients were randomly split 7:3 into training and test sets. Thyroid tissue and blood T-cell repertoires from six Graves' hyperthyroidism patients were also compared in the study. After sampling, hyperthyroidism patients received methimazole starting at 30 mg daily, and ophthalmopathy patients received high-dose intravenous methylprednisolone. TCR Vbeta CDR3 sequencing of around 130 peripheral blood samples (roughly 43 ophthalmopathy, about 80 hyperthyroidism and roughly 17 progressor patients) is reported in the paper. General findings and caveats noted by the study authors: In validation, the model predicted progression to ophthalmopathy a median of roughly 6.2 months before onset, with approximately 71% sensitivity and 72.22% specificity. Sample size was not statistically predetermined, and blinding of investigators to group allocation was not performed. Blood samples also contained most of the expanded thyroid clonotypes (frequency above 0.001), which suggests that blood repertoires may reflect thyroid immune responses. A model built on a 13 V-J signature distinguished ophthalmopathy from stable hyperthyroidism, reaching about 89% sensitivity and approximately 83% specificity in cross-validation and 80%/75% in testing.

Patients with uncontrolled infections, other autoimmune diseases, pregnancy or lactation were excluded. Clinical symptoms, serum thyroxine and TRAb, thyroid ultrasound, and orbital computed tomography formed the basis for the diagnoses. Total RNA was extracted using Trizol reagent, and RNA quality was assessed on an Agilent 2100 Bioanalyzer. Details on this clonotype: Its target antigen remains unknown. At one end, the junction sequence differs from germline, possibly due to a read error.

Amplification of TCR beta CDR3 regions was carried out from RNA transcripts. For the first round of RT-PCR on the TCR CDR3, the HTBI primer set was used together with the Qiagen OneStep RT-PCR kit. The libraries were constructed in a second round of multiplex PCR and then size-selected and purified. Libraries were sequenced paired-end with 100 bp reads on an Illumina HiSeq2000. The published analysis was carried out like this. Raw data were processed with SOAPnuke, discarding reads with adapters, uncalled bases, mean Phred below 15, or no exact constant-primer or identifier match. COPE v1.2.5 was used to merge the high-quality paired reads, and each unique nucleotide sequence was defined as a clonotype. MiTCR v1.1 was used to align the clonotypes against IMGT TRBV, TRBD and TRBJ reference segments. Analysis was restricted to V-J combinations with a frequency above 0.0001, which covered 99.2% of repertoires. The TCS score was defined as F50 (clonal expansion) divided by E x V (chaos), with BLOSUM62-based TCRdist calculated between CDR3 peptides within each V-J. Welch's t-statistics and random forest reduced approximately 520 V-J features to fewer than 15, which were used in a naive Bayes classifier (R e1071). Thyroid-blood repertoire similarity was quantified with the Morisita-Horn index. TCRdb cleaned the public reads at Q25 with fastp, built clones with MiXCR and kept in-frame beta chains. All rows with the same CDR3 protein become a single entry with the most common DNA and genes. The authors' filters were not applied to this entry. This sample has roughly 500,000 distinct CDR3 sequences in its table, and about 46% of those were observed once. The leading ten clones occupy about two fifths of the sample.

The CDR3 runs 14 residues from the cysteine to the phenylalanine. This entry keeps only the CDR3 DNA: 42 bases, framed from base 1. The sequenced material came from peripheral blood or thyroid tissue (not recorded which). The sequence is built from TRBV12-3 or TRBV12-4 and TRBJ1-1, with TRBD1 identical over 9 junction bases. The source is an adult woman with Graves' disease, either hyperthyroidism or ophthalmopathy (not recorded which). The DNA sequence follows: TGTGCCAGCAAGGCGGGACAGGGAGGCACTGAAACTTTCTTT. Translated, this gives CASKAGQGGTETFF.